This TCR beta chain was captured in a study of PD-1 blockade in classical Hodgkin lymphoma. The CDR3 has 15 amino acids. Germline V gene lookup returns CDR1 SGHTA and CDR2 FQGTGA. Between the trimmed V and J ends, which lost 5 bases and 5 bases, there was a span of 18 bases. General observations from the study: Exclusion was the outcome for patients who began nivolumab under 1 year after ASCT.

After autologous stem cell transplantation all patients relapsed, and prior brentuximab vedotin exposure differed between cohorts. Patients reached a best response of complete response, partial response or progressive disease. A remark on this clone: The antigen remains undetermined.

Here immunoSEQ multiplex PCR was the method, and the copy in TCRdb shows in-frame clones only, minus some. The sample lists 25,000 to 35,000 clones; around 71% were seen once. This TCR came from a human donor with classical Hodgkin lymphoma. This rearrangement joins TRBV7-3 to TRBJ1-2; D possibly corresponds to TRBD1 (5 bases). This specimen was peripheral blood mononuclear cells (PBMCs), taken before the second cycle of nivolumab. In DNA form, the CDR3 reads TGTGCCAGCAGCCCCAGACAGAGGTGGGAGTATGGCTACACCTTC. Translation: CASSPRQRWEYGYTF.